The source of this T cell receptor beta chain is a study of Tregs in tolerant kidney transplant recipients. Profiled with immunoSEQ multiplex PCR; TCRdb holds only in-frame clones, not every one. The table includes 60,000 to 75,000 clones, 80% to 90% detected once. Before regulatory T cell sorting, thawed PBMCs rested overnight at 37°C in around 180 IU/ml IL-2. Losses at the gene ends were 5 bases for V and 5 bases for J; bases not matched to a gene: 8. The CDR3 is 14 amino acids. Germline-derived CDR1 and CDR2 are SGHVS and FNYEAQ. The chain recombines TRBV7-6 with TRBJ2-5; 7 nucleotides match TRBD1. Sequenced here: Tregs from blood, sampled before the transplant. The source of this sequence is a human donor who received a combined kidney and bone marrow transplant. The CDR3 loop is CASSRGQRWETQYF. The CDR3 nucleotides read TGTGCCAGCAGCCGGGGACAGCGCTGGGAGACCCAGTACTTC.